The 27 T cell receptor beta chains presented below share a single source sample, sequenced in a study of beta chain features in type 1 diabetes. What was sequenced were expressed TCRB transcripts, since all of the isolated RNA had been reverse transcribed. Method: immunoSEQ multiplex PCR; TCRdb's copy keeps in-frame clones and lacks some. The table includes about 270,000 clones, around an eighth detected once. These receptors' targets are unknown. Study-wide findings and caveats: People with Type 1 diabetes carried modestly yet significantly shorter TCRB CDR3s in all four CD4+ subsets.

Source material: naive CD4+ T cells from blood. The receptors originated from a man aged 25 to 45 with type 1 diabetes.

The V call is TRBV2, the J call TRBJ2-7; TRBD2 matches 8 bases. With 6 bases clipped from V and 5 bases from J, the junction kept 9 bases outside the gene matches. This CDR3 has 14 residues. Per the germline V gene, CDR1 is SNHLY and CDR2 is FYNNEI. The CDR3 spells CASSEPGGVDEQYF. In nucleotides, the CDR3 is TGTGCCAGCAGCGAACCCGGGGGGGTCGACGAGCAGTACTTC.

This clone was found a few times. The chain employs TRBV29-1 and TRBJ2-3; 7 bases line up with TRBD1. The CDR3 is 13 amino acids. V lost 7 bases, J lost 0 bases, and 4 bases stayed unmatched. Germline values: CDR1 SQVTM, CDR2 ANQGSEA. CDR3 sequence: CSARQGSTDTQYF. CDR3 in DNA: TGCAGCGCAAGACAGGGAAGCACAGATACGCAGTATTTT.

For the CDR3, the DNA is TGTGCCAGCTCACCAATAGGGGCCGCAAGGCACACCTTC. Translating gives CASSPIGAARHTF. J is TRBJ1-2 and V is TRBV18, with a tentative D call TRBD1 (5 bases). Germline V lookup: CDR1 KGHSH, CDR2 LQKENI. V was trimmed by 2 bases and J by 12 bases, leaving 16 bases between them. CDR3 length: 13 amino acids.

The rearrangement joins TRBV28 to TRBJ1-5; TRBD1 matches 8 bases. Trimming at V came to 6 bases and at J to 4 bases, leaving 8 bases not matched to a gene. The CDR3 runs to 15 residues. The germline V gene encodes CDR1 MDHEN and CDR2 SYDVKM. The CDR3 spells CASRSGTGFNQPQHF. The CDR3 DNA follows: TGTGCCAGCAGATCCGGGACAGGCTTTAATCAGCCCCAGCATTTT.

The chain joins TRBV18 to TRBJ1-5, with unresolved D. Germline loops: CDR1 KGHSH, CDR2 LQKENI. This CDR3 comprises 13 residues. Between the trimmed V and J ends, which lost 2 bases and 6 bases, there was a span of 8 bases. The CDR3 DNA sequence: TGTGCCAGCTCACCAGGTCCCAGTCAGCCCCAGCATTTT. This codes for CASSPGPSQPQHF.

This clone has only a few counts. The V call is TRBV19, the J call TRBJ2-5; tentatively, D is TRBD2 (5 bases). Per the germline V gene, CDR1 is LNHDA and CDR2 is SQIVND (reference sequence). The CDR3 loop spans 15 amino acids. V shed 5 bases and J shed 0 bases, with 13 bases lying between them. The CDR3 DNA sequence: TGTGCCAGTAGTTCGCTCGGGGATTACCAAGAGACCCAGTACTTC. It translates to CASSSLGDYQETQYF.

V usage is TRBV4-2 and J usage is TRBJ2-1; 7 nucleotides align to TRBD1. Trimming at V came to 3 bases and at J to 6 bases, leaving 8 bases not matched to a gene. This CDR3 region has 15 residues. In germline, CDR1 is LGHNA, CDR2 YNFKEQ. In DNA, the CDR3 is TGTGCCAGCAGCCAGGAAAGACAGGGAAGCAATGAGCAGTTCTTC. It translates to CASSQERQGSNEQFF.

The V and J genes are TRBV14 and TRBJ2-3, with 7 bases fitting TRBD2. The CDR3 sequence is 13 residues long. Trimming took 8 bases from V and 0 from J; bases not matched to a gene: 2. Per the germline V gene, CDR1 is SGHDN and CDR2 is FVKESK. CDR3 nucleotide sequence: TGTGCCAGCGCGGGGGTTAGCACAGATACGCAGTATTTT. Protein sequence: CASAGVSTDTQYF.

CDR3 DNA sequence: TGTGCCAGCAGCCCAGGTCTTGAGCGCGGGCAGTACTTC. The encoded protein is CASSPGLERGQYF. The V and J genes are TRBV7-2 and TRBJ2-5; a weak D match, TRBD2 (5 bases). This CDR3 spans 13 amino acids. Germline V gives CDR1 SGHTA, CDR2 FQGNSA. The V gene lost 5 bases and the J gene lost 11 bases, with 18 bases spanning the gap.

This clone was seen a handful of times. The genes are TRBV29-1 and TRBJ2-1; possible D gene TRBD2, 5 bases. The CDR3 contains 14 residues. With 4 bases removed from V and 3 bases from J, the gap between germline ends came to 13 bases. Germline CDR1 is SQVTM and CDR2 is ANQGSEA. The CDR3 DNA reads TGCAGCGTTGTCCGGTCGCGGGTCTACAATGAGCAGTTCTTC. Its translation is CSVVRSRVYNEQFF.

In this sample, this clone turned up a few times. J is TRBJ1-1 and V is TRBV7-9; unclear D gene. Germline V gives CDR1 SEHNR, CDR2 FQNEAQ (reference sequence). V was cut by 4 bases and J by 13 bases, with 13 bases left in between. This CDR3 contains 11 residues. CDR3 nucleotide sequence: TGTGCCAGCAGCTCTGGAACCGGGGATTTCTTT. This codes for CASSSGTGDFF.

This clone has only a few counts. The rearrangement joins TRBV4-2 to TRBJ1-4, with D uncertain. The CDR3 runs 16 residues. Trimming removed 3 bases at V and 3 bases at J, with 14 bases between. Germline CDR1 is LGHNA and CDR2 is YNFKEQ. The CDR3 here is CASSQNAGGPNEKLFF. CDR3 bases: TGTGCCAGCAGCCAGAATGCCGGAGGGCCTAATGAAAAACTGTTTTTT.

This clone was seen more than once but under ten times. This chain connects TRBV6-6 to TRBJ2-3; TRBD1 matches 9 bases. The J segment lost 5 bases and the V segment lost 5 bases, leaving 11 bases of the junction unmatched. Germline lookup yields CDR1 MNHNY and CDR2 SVGAGI (reference sequence). This CDR3 contains 16 residues. The CDR3 DNA follows: TGTGCCAGCAGTCTAACAGGGGGCGCGGTGAAAGATACGCAGTATTTT. This encodes CASSLTGGAVKDTQYF.

The CDR3 loop reads CASTSQSGVPATEQYF. The CDR3 DNA reads as TGCGCCAGCACCTCTCAATCCGGGGTTCCCGCCACCGAGCAGTACTTC. The chain is built from TRBV5-1 and TRBJ2-7, with D possibly being TRBD2 (5 bases). V lost 6 bases and J 6 bases, leaving 25 bases between the germline ends. Per the germline V gene, CDR1 is SGHRS and CDR2 is YFSETQ. The CDR3 spans 16 residues.

This chain links TRBV15 with TRBJ2-7, with D perhaps TRBD2 (6 bases). Deletions cut 0 bases from V and 7 bases from J, with 13 bases between. CDR1 and CDR2 from the germline V gene are LNHNV and YYDKDF (reference sequence). This CDR3 spans 14 amino acids. As DNA, the CDR3 is TGTGCCACCAGCAGAGATTTGGGACTGCGAGAGCAGTACTTC. Translated: CATSRDLGLREQYF. The variable domain in full, completed from reference TRBV15 and TRBJ2-7, reads DAMVIQNPRYQVTQFGKPVTLSCSQTLNHNVMYWYQQKSSQAPKLLFHYYDKDFNNEADTPDNFQSRRPNTSFCFLDIRSPGLGDTAMYLCATSRDLGLREQYFGPGTRLTVT.

The rearrangement joins TRBV28 to TRBJ1-2; tentative D call: TRBD1 (6 bases). The CDR3 contains 13 residues. Germline lookup yields CDR1 MDHEN and CDR2 SYDVKM. V was clipped by 8 bases and J by 7 bases, with 17 bases between them. CDR3 in amino acids: CASCWETGSGYTF. The CDR3 region has the DNA TGTGCCAGCTGTTGGGAGACAGGAAGTGGCTACACCTTC.

V gene TRBV28 combines with J gene TRBJ2-7; D is possibly TRBD1 (7 bases). Germline V gene data show CDR1 as MDHEN and CDR2 as SYDVKM. Trimming pared 7 bases from V and 3 bases from J, leaving 19 bases between. The CDR3 runs to 15 residues. CDR3 residues: CASIRWGDSHYEQYF. The CDR3 DNA reads as TGTGCCAGCATCCGATGGGGGGACAGCCACTACGAGCAGTACTTC.

The sample holds a few counts of this clone. The J gene is TRBJ2-1, the V gene TRBV7-9; 7 bases are a match to TRBD1. CDR1 and CDR2 from the germline V gene are SEHNR and FQNEAQ (reference sequence). The CDR3 has 18 residues. The trim removed 1 base at V and 4 bases at J, leaving 13 bases unmatched. As DNA, the CDR3 is TGTGCCAGCAGCTTAGGGGACGGGTTGGGACAGAGATACAATGAGCAGTTCTTC. Protein product: CASSLGDGLGQRYNEQFF.

This clone was seen only a few times. The rearrangement uses TRBV7-9 and TRBJ2-5; D is unresolved. With 5 bases removed from V and 2 bases from J, the gap between germline ends came to 12 bases. CDR3 length: 14 residues. The germline V gene encodes CDR1 SEHNR and CDR2 FQNEAQ (reference sequence). CDR3 region: CASSIRLLQETQYF. CDR3 bases: TGTGCCAGCAGCATCCGACTGTTACAAGAGACCCAGTACTTC.

This chain joins TRBV27 and TRBJ2-5; 9 bases are a match to TRBD2. The J call is in doubt because the DNA end fits TRBJ2-7 better. This CDR3 has 14 amino acids. In germline, CDR1 is MNHEY, CDR2 SMNVEV (reference sequence). The CDR3 reads CASSRGGRAYEQYF. In DNA form, the CDR3 reads TGTGCCAGCAGTCGGGGCGGGAGGGCCTACGAGCAGTACTTC.

The rearrangement uses TRBV4-2 and TRBJ1-4; 8 nucleotides match TRBD1. The CDR3 is 19 residues long. With V trimmed by 4 bases and J by 6 bases, 19 bases remained unmatched. Germline assignment: CDR1 LGHNA and CDR2 YNFKEQ. CDR3 DNA sequence: TGTGCCAGCAGCCGCGTAGCCGGACAGGGAACCTCTACCCATGAAAAACTGTTTTTT. Residues: CASSRVAGQGTSTHEKLFF.

J is TRBJ2-5 and V is TRBV28, with D possibly TRBD1 on 5 matching bases. The CDR3 contains 14 residues. Trimming shortened V by 5 bases and J by 1 base, and 11 bases separated the two germline ends. Germline loops: CDR1 MDHEN, CDR2 SYDVKM. The CDR3 here is CASSLGHPQETQYF. The CDR3 bases are TGTGCCAGCAGTCTCGGACACCCCCAAGAGACCCAGTACTTC. Drawing the rest from reference TRBV28 and TRBJ2-5, the complete variable domain is DVKVTQSSRYLVKRTGEKVFLECVQDMDHENMFWYRQDPGLGLRLIYFSYDVKMKEKGDIPEGYSVSREKKERFSLILESASTNQTSMYLCASSLGHPQETQYFGPGTRLLVL.

This clone was seen more than once but under ten times. This chain links TRBV28 with TRBJ2-7; 10 bases match TRBD1. Looked up from germline, CDR1 is MDHEN and CDR2 is SYDVKM. The CDR3 runs to 15 residues. V shed 4 bases, J shed 2 bases, and the junction held 5 bases outside the gene matches. The CDR3 spells CASSSAGTGAYEQYF. The CDR3 nucleotides read TGTGCCAGCAGTTCGGCCGGGACAGGGGCCTACGAGCAGTACTTC.

V and J are TRBV19 and TRBJ2-2, with D tentatively TRBD1 (6 bases). Germline CDR1 reads LNHDA; CDR2 reads SQIVND (reference sequence). V was shortened by 6 bases and J by 2 bases, with 10 bases between the two germline ends. The CDR3 sequence is 14 residues long. The CDR3 protein is CASSDRSNTGELFF. The CDR3 bases are TGTGCCAGTAGCGACAGGAGTAACACCGGGGAGCTGTTTTTT.

The chain couples TRBV10-3 to TRBJ1-2; 8 nucleotides agree with TRBD1. Trimming took 8 bases from V and 5 from J; bases not matched to a gene: 4. CDR3 size: 12 residues. The V gene's germline CDR1 is ENHRY and CDR2 SYGVKD. The DNA for the CDR3 is TGTGCCATCGGACAGGGCATATATGGCTACACCTTC. Its protein is CAIGQGIYGYTF.

The chain has TRBV5-6 and TRBJ2-2; TRBD1 matches at 9 bases. V shed 5 bases, J shed 7 bases, and the junction held 6 bases outside the gene matches. The CDR3 has 14 residues. Looked up from germline, CDR1 is SGHDT and CDR2 is YYEEEE. The CDR3 here is CASSLNRGHGELFF. The DNA of the CDR3 is TGTGCCAGCAGTTTGAACAGGGGGCACGGGGAGCTGTTTTTT.

This clone has only a few counts. The gene calls are TRBV19 and TRBJ2-7; D is possibly TRBD1 (6 bases). Germline CDR1 reads LNHDA; CDR2 reads SQIVND (reference sequence). Trimming took off 3 bases at V and 6 bases at J, with 18 bases between the two ends. The length of the CDR3 is 15 residues. The CDR3 nucleotides are TGTGCCAGTAGTATCCGGACAGATGGACGACGCGAGCAGTACTTC. This encodes CASSIRTDGRREQYF.